This entry concerns a single T cell receptor beta chain. The age range of participants was about 18 to 100 years, with residence in about two dozen US areas. Grouping used clinical history reported by participants in a survey and questionnaire. Libraries were prepared by immunoSEQ multiplex PCR; TCRdb keeps only in-frame clonotypes and omits some of them. This sample has about 430,000 clones, with 85% to 90% found just once. This sample stems from a study of blood T cell repertoires in COVID-19. Deletions cut 1 base from V and 4 bases from J, with 16 bases between. The length of the CDR3 is 17 residues. Germline V lookup: CDR1 LGHDT, CDR2 YNNKEL (reference sequence).

The rearrangement links TRBV3-1 (or the pseudogene TRBV3-2) to TRBJ1-4; D ambiguous. Sequenced material: PBMCs or T cells enriched from blood (not recorded which). This receptor was taken from a man in his thirties or forties who had recovered from COVID-19. The CDR3 sequence is CASSQGIGSGFNEKLFF. The CDR3 DNA sequence: TGTGCCAGCAGCCAAGGGATTGGGTCAGGATTTAATGAAAAACTGTTTTTT.